Reported below is one TCR beta chain. Its antigen is unidentified. The germline V gene has CDR1 MNHEY and CDR2 SMNVEV (reference sequence). The CDR3 has 15 residues. V was trimmed by 5 bases and J by 5 bases, leaving 15 bases between them. The sequenced target, TCR beta, came from blood CD8+ and CD4+ T cells. TEMRA cells were enriched by FACS, and CD4+ and CD8+ T cells were negatively isolated. This entry belongs to a study of CD8 T cells in Susac syndrome. Study-wide points: TCR sequencing and HLA analysis covered a relatively small number of individuals.

The authors reverse transcribed about 0.5 to 1 ug RNA with random hexamers. Multiplex PCR with immunoSEQ amplified the TCR beta CDR3 across 54 Vbeta and 13 Jbeta. TCRdb reanalysed the immunoSEQ multiplex PCR reads using MiXCR and keeps one entry per CDR3 protein. The profile shows approximately 230,000 distinct CDR3 sequences, around 93% of them singletons. The TCR originated in a human donor with multiple sclerosis. The V gene is TRBV27, the J gene TRBJ1-4; D possibly corresponds to TRBD1 (6 bases). The source material was CD4+ T cells from PBMCs. The CDR3 sequence is CASSRRDKPNEKLFF. As DNA, the CDR3 is TGTGCCAGCAGTCGCCGGGACAAACCAAATGAAAAACTGTTTTTT.